This is a list of T cell receptor beta chains from one sample in a study of blood T cell repertoires in COVID-19. Method: immunoSEQ multiplex PCR; TCRdb's copy keeps in-frame clones and lacks some. This repertoire shows some 240,000 clones, around 84% found once; its top ten account for 1.2% to 1.5%. Sequences were obtained from peripheral blood. The receptors originated from a middle-aged woman who had recovered from COVID-19. Each CDR3 is given with its conserved first and last residue. A D gene is named only where the DNA matches it firmly. The size of a clone is reported for some rows only, either as once, few or many, or as a class for expanded clones.

>-|TRBJ1-6|-|TRBV27
CASSFGGYNSPLHF
TGTGCCAGCAGTTTCGGCGGGTATAATTCACCCCTCCACTTT
>-|TRBJ2-7|TRBD2|TRBV7-9
CASSLSGLAGEQYF
TGTGCCAGCAGCTTATCGGGACTAGCGGGCGAGCAGTACTTC
>-|TRBJ1-1|-|TRBV12-3/TRBV12-4
CASSLGQSEAFF
TGTGCCAGCAGTTTAGGACAATCTGAAGCTTTCTTT
>-|TRBJ2-3|TRBD2|TRBV6-2/TRBV6-3
CASSRLAGATDTQYF
TGTGCCAGCAGTCGGTTAGCGGGGGCCACAGATACGCAGTATTTT
>-|TRBJ2-7|TRBD1|TRBV27
CASSLMGLGTGAEQYF
TGTGCCAGCAGTTTAATGGGCCTTGGGACAGGGGCCGAGCAGTACTTC
>-|TRBJ2-5|TRBD2|TRBV18
CASSPGLARLGETQYF
TGTGCCAGCTCACCTGGACTAGCTCGGTTAGGGGAGACCCAGTACTTC
>-|TRBJ1-1|TRBD1|TRBV5-4
CASRLLTGLNTEAFF
TGTGCCAGCAGATTATTGACAGGGTTGAACACTGAAGCTTTCTTT
>-|TRBJ2-1|TRBD1|TRBV6-5
CASSSGGQGSNEQFF
TGTGCCAGCAGTTCCGGGGGACAGGGGTCCAATGAGCAGTTCTTC
>once|TRBJ2-1|-|TRBV7-2
CASSPTRNHNEQFF
TGTGCCAGCAGCCCAACTAGGAACCACAATGAGCAGTTCTTC
>-|TRBJ2-7|-|TRBV5-1
CASSWSGYEQYF
TGCGCCAGCAGCTGGTCAGGCTACGAGCAGTACTTC
>-|TRBJ2-5|TRBD1|TRBV7-2
CASSLVGGTGTETQYF
TGTGCCAGCAGCTTAGTTGGTGGGACAGGGACGGAGACCCAGTACTTC
>few|TRBJ2-1|TRBD2|TRBV19
CASSKDIGGGAYNEQFF
TGTGCCAGTAGTAAAGATATTGGCGGGGGGGCCTACAATGAGCAGTTCTTC
>many|TRBJ2-1|TRBD1|TRBV12-3/TRBV12-4
CASSHGQGHEQFF
TGTGCCAGCAGCCACGGACAGGGCCATGAGCAGTTCTTC
>once|TRBJ2-5|-|TRBV7-6
CASSQDSQETQYF
TGTGCCAGCAGTCAGGACAGCCAAGAGACCCAGTACTTC
>-|TRBJ2-1|TRBD1|TRBV24-1
CATETGTGVGNEQFF
TGTGCCACTGAAACCGGGACAGGGGTCGGTAATGAGCAGTTCTTC
>-|TRBJ1-4|TRBD1|TRBV19
CASSPPGQSNEKLFF
TGTGCCAGTAGTCCTCCGGGACAGAGTAATGAAAAACTGTTTTTT